These 18 T cell receptor beta chains share one sample of origin, sequenced in a study of cytomegalovirus exposure and HLA in healthy donors. Primers for the PCR totalled 60 Vbeta and 13 Jbeta. Sequenced by immunoSEQ multiplex PCR; TCRdb stores in-frame clones only, minus some. The sample has about 190,000 clones, around 78% seen once. Specimen: PBMCs. Receptors were obtained from a woman in her 30s in good health and CMV-seropositive.

This clone came up a few times. The J gene is TRBJ1-4, the V gene TRBV5-6; 10 nucleotides align to TRBD1. J was trimmed by 10 bases and V by 4 bases; bases with no gene match: 13. CDR1 and CDR2 (germline): SGHDT, YYEEEE. The CDR3 is 16 amino acids. The CDR3 DNA sequence: TGTGCCAGCAGCCTGACAGGGGGCACATCGGGTGGAAAACTGTTTTTT. Its translation is CASSLTGGTSGGKLFF.

This chain links TRBV29-1 with TRBJ2-5, with 13 bases that match TRBD2. This CDR3 comprises 14 residues. Germline lookup yields CDR1 SQVTM and CDR2 ANQGSEA. V dropped 7 bases and J dropped 5; count of bases not matched to a gene: 7. The CDR3 spells CSAWTSGSRETQYF. The CDR3 nucleotides read TGCAGCGCCTGGACTAGCGGGAGTAGGGAGACCCAGTACTTC.

This chain connects TRBV4-1 to TRBJ1-1, with 8 bases aligning to TRBD1. Germline V gene lookup returns CDR1 MGHRA and CDR2 YSYEKL. This CDR3 contains 16 residues. V was pared by 1 base and J by 3 bases, with 7 bases of the junction left unmatched. Written as DNA, the CDR3 is TGCGCCAGCAGCCAAGGACTTGGCAGGGGGCACACTGAAGCTTTCTTT. Translating gives CASSQGLGRGHTEAFF.

This clone was seen a few times. The V call is TRBV28, the J call TRBJ2-7, with TRBD1 identical over 7 bases. The CDR3 has 15 residues. With 5 bases clipped from V and 0 bases from J, the junction kept 7 bases outside the gene matches. Looked up from germline, CDR1 is MDHEN and CDR2 is SYDVKM. Here the CDR3 reads CASSTPTGSSYEQYF. The CDR3, as DNA: TGTGCCAGCAGTACTCCGACAGGGAGCTCCTACGAGCAGTACTTC.

The V and J genes are TRBV5-1 and TRBJ2-1; TRBD2 matches 9 bases. The germline CDR1 and CDR2 sequences are SGHRS and YFSETQ. Unmatched junction bases numbered 8, after V lost 6 bases and J lost 7 bases. The CDR3 sequence is 14 residues long. The CDR3 loop reads CASNDSGGQNEQFF. The DNA for the CDR3 is TGCGCCAGCAATGATAGCGGGGGCCAGAATGAGCAGTTCTTC.

This clone showed up just a few times. The rearrangement joins TRBV5-1 to TRBJ2-5, with TRBD1 identical over 7 bases. Per the germline V gene, CDR1 is SGHRS and CDR2 is YFSETQ. This CDR3 has 14 amino acids. Unmatched junction bases numbered 6, after V lost 0 bases and J lost 7 bases. The CDR3 loop is CASSLEDRVTTQYF. Written as DNA, the CDR3 is TGCGCCAGCAGCTTGGAAGACAGGGTGACGACCCAGTACTTC. The full variable domain, with the rest looked up from reference TRBV5-1 and TRBJ2-5, is KAGVTQTPRYLIKTRGQQVTLSCSPISGHRSVSWYQQTPGQGLQFLFEYFSETQRNKGNFPGRFSGRQFSNSRSEMNVSTLELGDSALYLCASSLEDRVTTQYFGPGTRLLVL.

This chain joins TRBV11-2 and TRBJ1-2; D uncertain. The CDR3 runs to 13 residues. Trimming cost V 5 bases and J 6 bases, with 13 bases left between them. CDR1 and CDR2 (germline): SGHAT, FQNNGV. CDR3 bases: TGTGCCAGCAGCAGACCGGGAATCAATGGCTACACCTTC. Residues: CASSRPGINGYTF. The variable domain in full, completed from reference TRBV11-2 and TRBJ1-2, reads EAGVAQSPRYKIIEKRQSVAFWCNPISGHATLYWYQQILGQGPKLLIQFQNNGVVDDSQLPKDRFSAERLKGVDSTLKIQPAKLEDSAVYLCASSRPGINGYTFGSGTRLTVV.

This clone was detected once. The J gene is TRBJ1-5, the V gene TRBV28; D is uncertain. The CDR3 has 13 amino acids. CDR1 and CDR2 (germline): MDHEN, SYDVKM. V was clipped by 3 bases and J by 3 bases, with 6 bases between them. As DNA, the CDR3 is TGTGCCAGCAGTTTGGGCTACAATCAGCCCCAGCATTTT. Amino acid sequence: CASSLGYNQPQHF.

As DNA, the CDR3 is TGTGCTAGTGGTCCTGACAGGAATCAGCCCCAGCATTTT. Encoded protein: CASGPDRNQPQHF. The gene calls are TRBV12-5 and TRBJ1-5; perhaps TRBD1 as D (6 bases). The CDR3 has 13 amino acids. Germline V gene lookup returns CDR1 LGHNT and CDR2 FRNRAP. V was clipped by 5 bases and J by 4 bases, with 9 bases between them.

The CDR3 sequence is CASSDWSTSEGTDTQYF. The CDR3 DNA reads as TGTGCCAGCAGTGATTGGTCGACTAGCGAGGGCACAGATACGCAGTATTTT. This chain joins TRBV2 and TRBJ2-3; TRBD2 agrees at 8 bases. The CDR3 contains 17 residues. Germline CDR1 and CDR2: SNHLY and FYNNEI. With 3 bases clipped from V and 1 base from J, the junction kept 9 bases outside the gene matches.

The rearrangement links TRBV7-9 to TRBJ2-5; 7 nucleotides align to TRBD1. The V segment lost 4 bases and the J segment 1 base; nucleotides outside the gene matches: 12. This CDR3 contains 17 residues. Germline V gene sequence: CDR1 SEHNR, CDR2 FQNEAQ (reference sequence). The chain's CDR3 is CASSSIPSGTAQETQYF. CDR3 nucleotide sequence: TGTGCCAGCAGCTCAATACCCTCCGGGACAGCCCAAGAGACCCAGTACTTC.

In its sample, this clone was seen a few times. The CDR3 here is CASSDSALAGGGELFF. The DNA of the CDR3 is TGTGCCAGCAGTGACTCAGCTCTAGCGGGAGGCGGGGAGCTGTTTTTT. This chain connects TRBV6-4 to TRBJ2-2; 11 nucleotides align to TRBD2. From germline, CDR1 is MRHNA and CDR2 SNTAGT. The CDR3 covers 16 residues. Germline trimming cut 0 bases from V and 7 bases from J; bases unmatched to any gene: 4.

The V call is TRBV19, the J call TRBJ1-1, with D possibly matching TRBD1 (5 bases). CDR3 length: 12 residues. Germline V gene lookup returns CDR1 LNHDA and CDR2 SQIVND (reference sequence). Trimming stripped 5 bases from V and 7 bases from J, with 11 bases between. As DNA, the CDR3 is TGTGCCAGTAGTCTGCAGGGATTTGAAGCTTTCTTT. Translating it yields CASSLQGFEAFF.

This clone has more than one count but fewer than ten. This chain joins TRBV10-3 and TRBJ2-3, with 7 nucleotides matching TRBD2. Trimming took 2 bases from V and 2 from J; bases not matched to a gene: 4. This CDR3 has 15 residues. Germline V gene lookup returns CDR1 ENHRY and CDR2 SYGVKD. CDR3: CAISEPAGPTDTQYF. DNA of the CDR3: TGTGCCATCAGTGAGCCAGCGGGACCCACAGATACGCAGTATTTT.

J is TRBJ1-6 and V is TRBV5-1, with no clear D. Deletions cut 0 bases from V and 1 base from J, with 5 bases between. CDR3 length: 15 amino acids. Per germline, CDR1 SGHRS and CDR2 YFSETQ. For the CDR3, the DNA is TGCGCCAGCAGCTTGGCAGTGTCCTATAATTCACCCCTCCACTTT. This encodes CASSLAVSYNSPLHF.

The J gene is TRBJ1-2, the V gene TRBV28, with unresolved D. Trimming removed 8 bases at V and 0 bases at J, with 7 bases between. Germline CDR1 and CDR2: MDHEN and SYDVKM. The CDR3 sequence is 12 residues long. For the CDR3, the DNA is TGTGCCAGCGGCCCAGCTAACTATGGCTACACCTTC. Translating it yields CASGPANYGYTF.

As to this clone: Additional DNA sequences in this sample encode the identical CDR3. V is TRBV6-5 and J is TRBJ1-1; D unresolved. V lost 2 bases to trimming and J lost 2 bases, with 6 bases between them. Germline V gene sequence: CDR1 MNHEY, CDR2 SVGAGI. CDR3 length equals 13 residues. This CDR3 is CASSYGRNTEAFF. The CDR3 DNA follows: TGTGCCAGCAGTTACGGCAGAAACACTGAAGCTTTCTTT.

The chain combines TRBV5-1 with TRBJ2-3; D might be TRBD2 (7 bases). The V gene lost 1 base and the J gene lost 0 bases, with 15 bases spanning the gap. CDR3 size: 17 residues. Germline CDR1 SGHRS, CDR2 YFSETQ. Written as DNA, the CDR3 is TGCGCCAGCAGCTTGAGGTTGGCGGGGGCTAGCACAGATACGCAGTATTTT. Its translation: CASSLRLAGASTDTQYF.